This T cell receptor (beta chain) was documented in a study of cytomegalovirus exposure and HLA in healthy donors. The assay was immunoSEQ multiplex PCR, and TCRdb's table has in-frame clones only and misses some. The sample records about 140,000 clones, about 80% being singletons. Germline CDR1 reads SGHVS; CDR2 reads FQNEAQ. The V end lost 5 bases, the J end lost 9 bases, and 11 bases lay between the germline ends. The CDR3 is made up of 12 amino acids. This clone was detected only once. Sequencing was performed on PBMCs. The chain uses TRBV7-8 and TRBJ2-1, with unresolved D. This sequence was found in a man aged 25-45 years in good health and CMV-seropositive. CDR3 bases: TGTGCCAGCAGCCCTTATAGTGGTGAGCAGTTCTTC. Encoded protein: CASSPYSGEQFF. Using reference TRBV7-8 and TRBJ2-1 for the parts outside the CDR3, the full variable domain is GAGVSQSPRYKVAKRGQDVALRCDPISGHVSLFWYQQALGQGPEFLTYFQNEAQLDKSGLPSDRFFAERPEGSVSTLKIQRTQQEDSAVYLCASSPYSGEQFFGPGTRLTVL.